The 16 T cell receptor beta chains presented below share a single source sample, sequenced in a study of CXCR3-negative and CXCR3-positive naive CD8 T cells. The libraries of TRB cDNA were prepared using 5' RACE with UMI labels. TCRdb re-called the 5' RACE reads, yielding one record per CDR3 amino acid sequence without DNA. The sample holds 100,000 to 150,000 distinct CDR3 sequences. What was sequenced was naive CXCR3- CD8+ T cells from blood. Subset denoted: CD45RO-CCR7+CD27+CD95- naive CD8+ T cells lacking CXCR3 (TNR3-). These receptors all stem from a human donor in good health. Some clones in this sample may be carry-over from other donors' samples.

CDR3 in amino acids: CASSIYGWQFF. V and J are TRBV7-9 and TRBJ2-1. CDR1 is SEHNR, CDR2 FQNEAQ, per germline (reference sequence). The CDR3 consists of 11 residues.

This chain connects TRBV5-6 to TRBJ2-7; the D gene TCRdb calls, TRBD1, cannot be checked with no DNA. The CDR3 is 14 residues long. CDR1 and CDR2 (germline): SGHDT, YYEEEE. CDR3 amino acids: CASKRTGDIYEQYF.

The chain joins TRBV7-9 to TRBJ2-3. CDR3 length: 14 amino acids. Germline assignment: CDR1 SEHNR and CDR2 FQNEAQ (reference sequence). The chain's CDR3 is CASSFGPRTDTQYF.

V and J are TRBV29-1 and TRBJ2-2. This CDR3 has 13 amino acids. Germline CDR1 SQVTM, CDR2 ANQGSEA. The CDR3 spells CSVEERNTGELFF.

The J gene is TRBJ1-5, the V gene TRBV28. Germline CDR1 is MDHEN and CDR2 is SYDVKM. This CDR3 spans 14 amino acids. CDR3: CASSLGVGNQPQHF.

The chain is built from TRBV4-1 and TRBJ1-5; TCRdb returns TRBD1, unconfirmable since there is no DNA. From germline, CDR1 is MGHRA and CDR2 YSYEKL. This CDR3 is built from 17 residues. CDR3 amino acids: CASSHPGTGPTGQPQHF.

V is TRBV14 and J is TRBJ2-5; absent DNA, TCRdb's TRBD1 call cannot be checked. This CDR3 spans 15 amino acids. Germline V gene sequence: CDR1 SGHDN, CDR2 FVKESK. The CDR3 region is CASSQGRMYQETQYF.

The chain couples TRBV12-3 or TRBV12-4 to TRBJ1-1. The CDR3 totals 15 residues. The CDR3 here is CASIDSERHASEAFF.

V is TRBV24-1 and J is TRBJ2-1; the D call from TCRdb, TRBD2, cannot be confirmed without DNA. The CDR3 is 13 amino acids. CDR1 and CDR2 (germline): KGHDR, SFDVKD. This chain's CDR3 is CATSGEGRDEQFF.

The CDR3 region is CASSPQALAGVNTQYF. The chain employs TRBV3-1 and TRBJ2-3; the D call of TRBD2 rests on TCRdb alone, since no DNA is present to check it. This CDR3 contains 16 residues. Germline values: CDR1 LGHDT, CDR2 YNNKEL (reference sequence).

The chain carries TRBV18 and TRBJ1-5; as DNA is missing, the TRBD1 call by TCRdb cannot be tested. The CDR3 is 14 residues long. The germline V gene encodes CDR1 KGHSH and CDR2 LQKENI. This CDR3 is CASSPGQGNQPQHF.

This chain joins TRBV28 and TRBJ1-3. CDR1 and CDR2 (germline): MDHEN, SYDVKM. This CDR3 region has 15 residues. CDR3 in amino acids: CASSWRAGAGNTIYF.

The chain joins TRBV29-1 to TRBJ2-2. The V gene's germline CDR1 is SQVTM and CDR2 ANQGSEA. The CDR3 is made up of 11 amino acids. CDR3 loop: CSVLGGGELFF.

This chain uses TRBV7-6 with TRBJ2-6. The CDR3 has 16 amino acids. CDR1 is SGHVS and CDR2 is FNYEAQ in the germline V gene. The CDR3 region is CASSPIGWSGANVLTF.

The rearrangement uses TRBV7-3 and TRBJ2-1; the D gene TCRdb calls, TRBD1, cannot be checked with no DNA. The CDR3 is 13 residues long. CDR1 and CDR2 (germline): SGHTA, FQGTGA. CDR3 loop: CASSLGAGNEQFF.

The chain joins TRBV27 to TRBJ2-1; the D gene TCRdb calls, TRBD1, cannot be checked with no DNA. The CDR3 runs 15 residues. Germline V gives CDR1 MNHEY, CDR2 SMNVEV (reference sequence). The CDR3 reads CASSYGTGVYNEQFF.